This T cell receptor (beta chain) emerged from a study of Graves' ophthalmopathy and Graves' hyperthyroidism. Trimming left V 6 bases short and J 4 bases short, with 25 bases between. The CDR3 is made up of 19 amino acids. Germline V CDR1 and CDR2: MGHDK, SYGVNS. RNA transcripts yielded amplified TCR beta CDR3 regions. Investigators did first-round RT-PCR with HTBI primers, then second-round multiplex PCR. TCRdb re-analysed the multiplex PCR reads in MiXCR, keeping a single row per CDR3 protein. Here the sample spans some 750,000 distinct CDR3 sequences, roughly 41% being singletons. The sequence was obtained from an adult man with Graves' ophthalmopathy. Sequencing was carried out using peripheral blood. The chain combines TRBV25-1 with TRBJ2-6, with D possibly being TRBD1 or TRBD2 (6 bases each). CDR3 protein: CASSFLQQGGIAGANVLTF. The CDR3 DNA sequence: TGTGCCAGCAGCTTTCTCCAACAGGGAGGTATTGCGGGGGCCAACGTCCTGACTTTC.